One T cell receptor beta chain is described in this entry. The antigen is undetermined. These data belong to a study of cytotoxic CD8 clonotypes in ibrutinib-treated CLL. General study results and limits: Contraction or stability on treatment characterized the public clonotypes, which were uncommon. Samples from sustained-remission and progressing patients were taken at different times.

TCRdb's copy holds only in-frame clones and misses some; the assay was immunoSEQ multiplex PCR. Counted here are 250,000 to 350,000 clones, approximately 76% occurring once; the ten biggest clones make up about 5.3%. The CDR3 totals 15 residues. Trimming took off 4 bases at V and 2 bases at J, with 12 bases between the two ends. Germline-derived CDR1 and CDR2 are MGHRA and YSYEKL. Around 2 micrograms of genomic DNA (from cryopreserved PBMCs) were used for TCR beta libraries. This receptor was taken from a human donor with chronic lymphocytic leukemia. The chain recombines TRBV4-1 with TRBJ1-5; D is perhaps TRBD1 (5 bases). The sample was PBMCs, taken at disease progression, from a patient treated with ibrutinib. CDR3: CASSPTRGGNQPQHF. The CDR3 region has the DNA TGCGCCAGCAGCCCTACTAGAGGGGGCAATCAGCCCCAGCATTTT.